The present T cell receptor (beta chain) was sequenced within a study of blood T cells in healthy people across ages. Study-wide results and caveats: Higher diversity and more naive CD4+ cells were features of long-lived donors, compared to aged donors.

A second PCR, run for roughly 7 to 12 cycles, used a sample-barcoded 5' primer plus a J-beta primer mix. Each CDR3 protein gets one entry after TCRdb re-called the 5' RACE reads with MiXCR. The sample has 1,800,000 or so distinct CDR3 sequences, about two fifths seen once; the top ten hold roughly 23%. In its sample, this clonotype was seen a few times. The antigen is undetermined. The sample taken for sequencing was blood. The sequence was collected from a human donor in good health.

CDR3 protein: CASSLYFGSDEQYF. DNA for the CDR3: TGCGCCAGCAGCTTGTATTTCGGGTCGGACGAGCAGTACTTC. The chain couples TRBV5-1 to TRBJ2-7; no clear D gene. Germline-derived CDR1 and CDR2 are SGHRS and YFSETQ. Trimming removed 1 base from V and 5 bases from J, with 13 bases in between. The CDR3 runs 14 residues.